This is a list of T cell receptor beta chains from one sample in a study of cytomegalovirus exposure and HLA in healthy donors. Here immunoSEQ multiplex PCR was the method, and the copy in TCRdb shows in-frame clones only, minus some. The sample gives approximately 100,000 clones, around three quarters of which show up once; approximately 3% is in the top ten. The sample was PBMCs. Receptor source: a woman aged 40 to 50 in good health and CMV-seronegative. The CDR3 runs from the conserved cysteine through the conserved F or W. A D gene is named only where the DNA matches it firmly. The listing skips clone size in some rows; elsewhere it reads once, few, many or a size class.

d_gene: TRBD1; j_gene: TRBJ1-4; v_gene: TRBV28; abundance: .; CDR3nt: TGTGCCAGCAGTTTCTCGACAGGGGGAGACGAAAAACTGTTTTTT; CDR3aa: CASSFSTGGDEKLFF
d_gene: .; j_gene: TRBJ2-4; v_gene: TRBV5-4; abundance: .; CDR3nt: TGTGCCAGCAGCTTGACTGGTTCAGGGCTAGCCAAAAACATTCAGTACTTC; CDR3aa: CASSLTGSGLAKNIQYF
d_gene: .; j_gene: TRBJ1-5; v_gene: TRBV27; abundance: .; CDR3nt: TGTGCCAGCAGCCCTCAGGCCGCGTCGAGCAATCAGCCCCAGCATTTT; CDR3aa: CASSPQAASSNQPQHF
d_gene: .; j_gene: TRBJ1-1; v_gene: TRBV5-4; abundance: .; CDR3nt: TGTGCCAGCAGCTTGACAGGTATGAACACTGAAGCTTTCTTT; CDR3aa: CASSLTGMNTEAFF
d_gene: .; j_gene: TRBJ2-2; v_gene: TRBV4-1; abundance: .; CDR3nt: TGCGCCAGCAGCAACCGAGGCCTAGCGAACACCGGGGAGCTGTTTTTT; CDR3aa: CASSNRGLANTGELFF
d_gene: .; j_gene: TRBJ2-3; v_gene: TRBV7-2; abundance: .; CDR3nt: TGTGCCAGCAGCTTAAGGCGGGATACGCAGTATTTT; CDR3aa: CASSLRRDTQYF
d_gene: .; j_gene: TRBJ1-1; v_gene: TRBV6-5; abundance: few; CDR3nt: TGTGCCAGCAGGGGGGGAATGAACACTGAAGCTTTCTTT; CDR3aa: CASRGGMNTEAFF
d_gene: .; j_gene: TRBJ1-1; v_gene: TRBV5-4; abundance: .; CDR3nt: TGTGCCAGCAGCTTGGGGCCGAACACTGAAGCTTTCTTT; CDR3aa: CASSLGPNTEAFF
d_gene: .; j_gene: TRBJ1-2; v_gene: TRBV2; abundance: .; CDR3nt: TGTGCCAGCAGTGGATTCGCAGGCGACTATGGCTACACCTTC; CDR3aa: CASSGFAGDYGYTF
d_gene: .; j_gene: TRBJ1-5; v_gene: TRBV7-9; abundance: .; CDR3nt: TGTGCCAGCAGCTCCCAATTTAGCAATCAGCCCCAGCATTTT; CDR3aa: CASSSQFSNQPQHF
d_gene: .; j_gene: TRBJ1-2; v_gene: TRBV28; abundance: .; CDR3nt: TGTGCCAGCAGCCCGGCAGGGGTTAACTATGGCTACACCTTC; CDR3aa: CASSPAGVNYGYTF
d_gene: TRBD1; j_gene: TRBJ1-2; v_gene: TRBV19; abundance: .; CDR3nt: TGTGCCAGTAGTGTCCCCCTCCCTTTGGACAGGGGGCTGGATGGCTACACCTTC; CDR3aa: CASSVPLPLDRGLDGYTF
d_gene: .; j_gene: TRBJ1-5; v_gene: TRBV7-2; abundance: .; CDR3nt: TGTGCCAGCAGCCTACACAGGGAGGGACAGCCCCAGCATTTT; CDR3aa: CASSLHREGQPQHF
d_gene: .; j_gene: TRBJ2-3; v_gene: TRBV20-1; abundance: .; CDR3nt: TGCAGTGCTAGTGCGGAAGATACGCAGTATTTT; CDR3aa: CSASAEDTQYF
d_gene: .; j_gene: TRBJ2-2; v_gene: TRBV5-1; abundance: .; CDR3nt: TGCGCCAGCAGCTTGACCGGGACAACCGCGAACACCGGGGAGCTGTTTTTT; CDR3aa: CASSLTGTTANTGELFF
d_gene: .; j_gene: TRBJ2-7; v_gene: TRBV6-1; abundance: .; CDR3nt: TGTGCCAGCAGGGTACAGGGTGGCCACGAGCAGTACTTC; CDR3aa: CASRVQGGHEQYF
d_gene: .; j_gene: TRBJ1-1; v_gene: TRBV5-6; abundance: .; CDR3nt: TGTGCCAGCAGCATCCTCTGGCGCAGGGTGAACACTGAAGCTTTCTTT; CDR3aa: CASSILWRRVNTEAFF
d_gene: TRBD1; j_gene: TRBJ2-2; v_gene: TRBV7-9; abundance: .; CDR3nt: TGTGCCAGCAGCCGGTCAGGGGGCGATTGGAACACCGGGGAGCTGTTTTTT; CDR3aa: CASSRSGGDWNTGELFF
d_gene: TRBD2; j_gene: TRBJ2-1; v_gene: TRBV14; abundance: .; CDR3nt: TGTGCCAGCAGCCTTGGACTAGCGGGCTACAATGAGCAGTTCTTC; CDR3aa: CASSLGLAGYNEQFF
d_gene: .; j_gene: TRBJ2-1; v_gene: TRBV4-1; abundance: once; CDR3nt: TGCGCCAGCAGCCAAGGCGAAGGGGCAAGGAGAAAGAATGAGCAGTTCTTC; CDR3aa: CASSQGEGARRKNEQFF
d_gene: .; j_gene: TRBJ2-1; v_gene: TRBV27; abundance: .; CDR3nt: TGTGCCAGCAGTTTAGGGGGCGATGAGCAGTTCTTC; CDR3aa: CASSLGGDEQFF
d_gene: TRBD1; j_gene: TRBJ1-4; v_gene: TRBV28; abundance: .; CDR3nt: TGTGCCATCGGCTCAACAGGGGGGCATGAAAAACTGTTTTTT; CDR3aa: CAIGSTGGHEKLFF